This T cell receptor beta chain was profiled in a study of blood T cells in healthy people across ages. Primers used in a second PCR of about 6 to 11 cycles were a sample-barcoded 5' primer and a J-beta primer mix. TCRdb re-called the 5' RACE reads with MiXCR, one entry per CDR3 protein. This sample has hundreds of thousands of distinct CDR3 sequences; approximately 30% occur once, and the top ten carry roughly 14%. Deletions cut 0 bases from V and 4 bases from J, with 13 bases between. Germline CDR1 is SGHRS and CDR2 is YFSETQ. This CDR3 contains 15 residues. On this clonotype: This may be a read error, as it is one base from a much larger clone.

The sequenced sample consisted of blood. The V gene is TRBV5-1, the J gene TRBJ1-1, with D perhaps TRBD1 (5 bases). The sequence was collected from an elderly woman in good health. In DNA, the CDR3 is TGCGCCAGCAGCTTGGAAACCCAGGGTTGCACTGAAGCTTTCTTT. It specifies CASSLETQGCTEAFF.